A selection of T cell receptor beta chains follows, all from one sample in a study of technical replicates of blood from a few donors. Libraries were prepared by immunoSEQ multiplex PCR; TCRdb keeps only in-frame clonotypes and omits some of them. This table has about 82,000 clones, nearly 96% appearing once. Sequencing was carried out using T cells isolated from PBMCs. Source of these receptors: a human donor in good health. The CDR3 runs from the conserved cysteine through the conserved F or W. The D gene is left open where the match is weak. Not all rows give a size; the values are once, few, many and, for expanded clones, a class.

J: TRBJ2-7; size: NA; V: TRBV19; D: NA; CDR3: CASSRQDSSYEQYF; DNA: TGTGCCAGTAGCAGACAGGATAGTTCCTACGAGCAGTACTTC
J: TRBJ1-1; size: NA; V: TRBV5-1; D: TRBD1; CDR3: CASSLQTGLNTEAFF; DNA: TGCGCCAGCAGCCTTCAGACAGGGTTGAACACTGAAGCTTTCTTT
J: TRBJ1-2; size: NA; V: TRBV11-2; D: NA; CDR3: CASSLNTGLNYGYTF; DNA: TGTGCCAGCAGCTTAAATACAGGGCTTAACTATGGCTACACCTTC
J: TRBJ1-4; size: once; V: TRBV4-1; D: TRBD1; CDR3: CASSPKTGVMATNEKLFF; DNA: TGCGCCAGCAGCCCTAAGACAGGGGTGATGGCAACTAATGAAAAACTGTTTTTT
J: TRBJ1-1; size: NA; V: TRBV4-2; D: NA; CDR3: CASSQQGSVNTEAFF; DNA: TGTGCCAGCAGCCAGCAGGGATCCGTAAACACTGAAGCTTTCTTT
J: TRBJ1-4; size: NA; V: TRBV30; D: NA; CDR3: CACLVLTVYNEKLFF; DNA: TGTGCCTGTTTAGTGTTGACAGTGTATAATGAAAAACTGTTTTTT
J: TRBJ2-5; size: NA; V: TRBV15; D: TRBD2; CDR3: CATSRDQASGRARETQYF; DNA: TGTGCCACCAGCAGAGATCAGGCTAGCGGGAGGGCCAGGGAGACCCAGTACTTC
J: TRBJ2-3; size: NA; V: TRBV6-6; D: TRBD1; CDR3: CASSYTGTGSSDTQYF; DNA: TGTGCCAGCAGTTACACGGGGACAGGGAGTTCAGATACGCAGTATTTT
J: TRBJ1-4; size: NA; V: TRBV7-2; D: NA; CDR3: CASSTDRATNEKLFF; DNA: TGTGCCAGCAGTACCGACAGAGCAACTAATGAAAAACTGTTTTTT
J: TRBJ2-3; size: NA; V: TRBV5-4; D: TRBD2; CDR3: CASKGPSGYTDTQYF; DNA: TGTGCCAGCAAAGGCCCTAGCGGATACACAGATACGCAGTATTTT
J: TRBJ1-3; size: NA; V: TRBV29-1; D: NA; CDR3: CSVRRPADGNTIYF; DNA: TGCAGCGTCAGAAGACCAGCGGATGGAAACACCATATATTTT
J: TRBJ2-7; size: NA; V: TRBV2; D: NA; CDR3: CASISEQVSSYEQYF; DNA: TGTGCCAGCATCTCGGAACAGGTCAGCTCCTACGAGCAGTACTTC
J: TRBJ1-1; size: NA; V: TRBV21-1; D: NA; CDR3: CASSIKTGLNTEAFF; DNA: TGTGCCAGCAGCATTAAAACAGGATTGAACACTGAAGCTTTCTTT
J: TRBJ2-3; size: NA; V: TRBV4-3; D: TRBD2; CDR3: CASSRYVLAEAFTQYF; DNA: TGCGCCAGCAGCCGATATGTTCTAGCGGAGGCCTTCACGCAGTATTTT
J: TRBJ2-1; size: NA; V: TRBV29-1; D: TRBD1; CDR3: CSVEGTGLNEQFF; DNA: TGCAGCGTTGAAGGGACAGGGCTGAATGAGCAGTTCTTC
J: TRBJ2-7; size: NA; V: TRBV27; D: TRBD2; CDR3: CASSLSGRGSYEQYF; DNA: TGTGCCAGCAGTTTATCCGGGAGGGGCTCCTACGAGCAGTACTTC
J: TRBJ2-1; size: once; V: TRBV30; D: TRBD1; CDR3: CAWSDRGDEQFF; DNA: TGTGCCTGGAGTGACAGGGGCGATGAGCAGTTCTTC
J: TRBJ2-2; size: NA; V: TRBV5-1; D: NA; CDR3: CAVHQAETGELFF; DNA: TGCGCCGTTCATCAAGCCGAGACCGGGGAGCTGTTTTTT
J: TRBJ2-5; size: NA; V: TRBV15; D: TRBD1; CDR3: CATSRAGQQETQYF; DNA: TGTGCCACCAGCAGAGCGGGACAGCAAGAGACCCAGTACTTC
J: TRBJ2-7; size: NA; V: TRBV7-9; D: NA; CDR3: CASSPKGPYEQYF; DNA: TGTGCCAGCAGCCCCAAGGGGCCCTACGAGCAGTACTTC
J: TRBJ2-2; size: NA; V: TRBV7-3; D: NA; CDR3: CASSDRNTGELFF; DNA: TGTGCCAGCAGCGACAGAAACACCGGGGAGCTGTTTTTT
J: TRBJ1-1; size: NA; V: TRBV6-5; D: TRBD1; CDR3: CASSRRDRGNTEAFF; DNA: TGTGCCAGCAGCCGAAGGGACAGGGGGAACACTGAAGCTTTCTTT